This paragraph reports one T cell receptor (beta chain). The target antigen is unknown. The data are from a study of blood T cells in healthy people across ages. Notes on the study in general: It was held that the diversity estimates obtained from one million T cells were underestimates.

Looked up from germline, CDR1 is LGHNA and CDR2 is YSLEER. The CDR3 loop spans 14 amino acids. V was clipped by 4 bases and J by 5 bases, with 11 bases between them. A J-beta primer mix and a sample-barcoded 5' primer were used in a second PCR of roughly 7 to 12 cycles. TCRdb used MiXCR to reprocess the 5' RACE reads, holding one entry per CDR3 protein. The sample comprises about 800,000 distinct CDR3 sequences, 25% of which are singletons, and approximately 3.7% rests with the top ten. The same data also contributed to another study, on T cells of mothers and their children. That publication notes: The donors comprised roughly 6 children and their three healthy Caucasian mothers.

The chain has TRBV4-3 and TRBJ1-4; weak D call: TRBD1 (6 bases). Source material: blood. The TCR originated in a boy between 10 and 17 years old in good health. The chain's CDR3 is CASSRRGQNEKLFF. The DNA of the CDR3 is TGCGCCAGCAGCCGCAGGGGCCAGAATGAAAAACTGTTTTTT.